The entry that follows covers one TCR beta chain sequence. Its cognate antigen is unknown. This sample was included in a study of vaccination and CD4 T cells after COVID-19. Study background: Convalescent donors totaled six males and four females, including two who were Hispanic. Cellular stimulation was performed using overlapping spike peptides derived from SARS-CoV-2, HCoV-NL63, HCoV-OC43 and HCoV-229E.

In germline, CDR1 is SGHDT, CDR2 YYEEEE. V lost 0 bases and J lost 3, with 11 bases in between. The CDR3 sequence is 15 residues long. Sequencing of the DNA from cultured CD4+ T cells was carried out with the Oncomine TCR Beta short-read assay. TCRdb re-analysed the PCR reads in MiXCR, keeping a single row per CDR3 protein. This sample has a few thousand distinct CDR3 sequences, with 15% to 20% found just once. Treatment denoted: roughly 11-day PBMC culture with coronavirus spike peptide pools or control peptides (ViraFEST assay). Ahead of the COVID-19 pandemic (2011-2018), the CD4+ T cells of the unexposed donor were collected. Contingent on cell availability, unexposed-donor CD4+ T cells were interrogated with SARS-CoV-2 S/N and four cold-coronavirus spikes.

The receptor was isolated from a human donor in good health. This sequence joins TRBV5-6 and TRBJ2-3; a possible D gene is TRBD2 (5 bases). Sequenced material: CD4+ T cells from blood, cultured in vitro. The CDR3 nucleotides are TGTGCCAGCAGCTTGGGTTTTGAGGGTACAGATACGCAGTATTTT. Protein: CASSLGFEGTDTQYF.